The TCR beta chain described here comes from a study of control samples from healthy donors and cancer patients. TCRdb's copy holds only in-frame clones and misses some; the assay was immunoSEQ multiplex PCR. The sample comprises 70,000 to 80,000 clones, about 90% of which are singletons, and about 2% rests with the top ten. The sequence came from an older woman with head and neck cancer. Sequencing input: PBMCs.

The chain's CDR3 is CASSLEGQWNEKLFF. As DNA, the CDR3 is TGTGCCAGCAGCTTAGAGGGACAGTGGAATGAAAAACTGTTTTTT. V gene TRBV7-8 combines with J gene TRBJ1-4; 7 nucleotides align to TRBD1. V lost 1 base to trimming and J lost 5 bases; unmatched junction nucleotides: 4. The germline gives CDR1 SGHVS, CDR2 FQNEAQ. CDR3 size: 15 residues.